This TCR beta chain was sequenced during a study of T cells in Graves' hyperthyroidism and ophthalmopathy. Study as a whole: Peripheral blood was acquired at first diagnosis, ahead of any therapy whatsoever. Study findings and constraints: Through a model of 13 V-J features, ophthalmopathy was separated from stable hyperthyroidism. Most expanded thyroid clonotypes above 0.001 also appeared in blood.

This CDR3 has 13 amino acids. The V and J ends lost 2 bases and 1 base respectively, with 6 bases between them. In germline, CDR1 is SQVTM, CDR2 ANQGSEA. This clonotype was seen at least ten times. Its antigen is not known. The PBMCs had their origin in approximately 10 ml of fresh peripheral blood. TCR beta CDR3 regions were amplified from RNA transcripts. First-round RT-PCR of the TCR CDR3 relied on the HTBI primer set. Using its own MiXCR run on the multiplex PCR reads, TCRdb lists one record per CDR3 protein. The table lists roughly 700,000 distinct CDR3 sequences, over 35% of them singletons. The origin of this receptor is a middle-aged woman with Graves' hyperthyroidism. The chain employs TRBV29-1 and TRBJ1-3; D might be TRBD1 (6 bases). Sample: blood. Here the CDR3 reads CSVERGSGNTIYF. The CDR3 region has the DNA TGCAGCGTTGAAAGGGGGTCTGGAAACACCATATATTTT.